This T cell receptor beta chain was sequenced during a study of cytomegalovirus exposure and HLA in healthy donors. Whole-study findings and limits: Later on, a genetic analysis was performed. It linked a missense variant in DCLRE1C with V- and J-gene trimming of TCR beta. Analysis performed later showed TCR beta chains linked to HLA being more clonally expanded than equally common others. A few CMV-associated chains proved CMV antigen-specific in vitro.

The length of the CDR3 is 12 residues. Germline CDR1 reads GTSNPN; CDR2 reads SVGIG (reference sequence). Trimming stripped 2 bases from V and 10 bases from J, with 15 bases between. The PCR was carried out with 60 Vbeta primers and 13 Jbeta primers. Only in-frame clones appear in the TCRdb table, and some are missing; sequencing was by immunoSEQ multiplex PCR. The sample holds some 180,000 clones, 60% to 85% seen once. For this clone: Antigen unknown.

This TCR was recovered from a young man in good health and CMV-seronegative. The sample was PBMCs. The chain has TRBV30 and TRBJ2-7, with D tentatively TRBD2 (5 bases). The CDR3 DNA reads TGTGCCTGGAGTCACCCGGGGTCTCCTCAGTACTTC. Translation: CAWSHPGSPQYF.